A single sample is the source of the 14 T cell receptor beta chains below, sequenced in a study of shared clonotypes between healthy human individuals. Here immunoSEQ multiplex PCR was the method, and the copy in TCRdb shows in-frame clones only, minus some. Among just over 2,000,000 clones listed, 90% to 95% were seen once. Sequencing used naive CD4+ T cells sorted from blood. Subset described: CD45RA+ positively selected. The receptors derive from a man younger than 35 in good health.

The V gene is TRBV5-1, the J gene TRBJ1-2; D is perhaps TRBD1 (5 bases). V dropped 0 bases and J dropped 5 bases, with 11 bases sitting between them. This CDR3 contains 14 residues. Germline loops: CDR1 SGHRS, CDR2 YFSETQ. The CDR3 protein is CASSLVGQPYGYTF. CDR3 nucleotides: TGCGCCAGCAGCTTGGTGGGGCAGCCGTATGGCTACACCTTC.

As to this clone: A clone one base away is much larger, so this may be a read error. Additional DNA sequences in this sample encode the identical CDR3. V and J are TRBV18 and TRBJ2-5, with 14 bases identical to TRBD2. J was trimmed by 5 bases and V by 2 bases; bases with no gene match: 4. This CDR3 spans 16 amino acids. Per the germline V gene, CDR1 is KGHSH and CDR2 is LQKENI. CDR3 in DNA: TGTGCCAGCTCACCATTACGACTAGCGGGGGGGGAGACCCAGTACTTC. This gives the protein CASSPLRLAGGETQYF.

J is TRBJ2-2 and V is TRBV10-3, with 10 positions matching TRBD1. The germline V gene encodes CDR1 ENHRY and CDR2 SYGVKD. V trimming: 5 bases; J trimming: 3 bases; junction bases outside the gene matches: 3. The CDR3 spans 15 residues. The CDR3, as DNA: TGTGCCATCAGTTCCGGGACAGGGGACACCGGGGAGCTGTTTTTT. Protein product: CAISSGTGDTGELFF.

The rearrangement links TRBV29-1 to TRBJ1-6; unclear D gene. V dropped 7 bases and J dropped 14 bases, with 18 bases sitting between them. This CDR3 spans 12 amino acids. CDR1 is SQVTM, CDR2 ANQGSEA, per germline. For the CDR3, the DNA is TGCAGCGCCGTAGGGCAAGCCGGGACCCTCCACTTT. Protein sequence: CSAVGQAGTLHF.

This chain uses TRBV5-1 with TRBJ2-5, with TRBD2 identical over 11 bases. Germline CDR1 reads SGHRS; CDR2 reads YFSETQ. Unmatched junction bases numbered 10, after V lost 3 bases and J lost 6 bases. The CDR3 length is 16 residues. Here the CDR3 reads CASSSGTSGGSKTQYF. In nucleotides, the CDR3 is TGCGCCAGCAGCTCCGGGACTAGCGGAGGTAGTAAGACCCAGTACTTC.

This chain joins TRBV11-2 and TRBJ2-1; the match to TRBD1 covers 10 bases. Germline V gene lookup returns CDR1 SGHAT and CDR2 FQNNGV. The CDR3 is 15 residues long. Trimming removed 6 bases from V and 9 bases from J; junction bases left unmatched: 11. The CDR3 nucleotides read TGTGCCAGCAGTCACCCGGGACAGGGGCCGGGTGAGCAGTTCTTC. Protein product: CASSHPGQGPGEQFF.

A note on this clone: The same CDR3 is also encoded by other DNA sequences in this sample. The chain recombines TRBV4-3 with TRBJ2-7; 13 bases are a match to TRBD2. With 4 bases clipped from V and 3 bases from J, the junction kept 3 bases outside the gene matches. Germline CDR1 is LGHNA and CDR2 is YSLEER. The length of the CDR3 is 15 residues. CDR3 in DNA: TGCGCCAGCAGCCGGACTAGCGGGAGTAGCTACGAGCAGTACTTC. Protein sequence: CASSRTSGSSYEQYF.

The chain couples TRBV7-2 to TRBJ1-2; D possibly corresponds to TRBD1 (5 bases). The CDR3 totals 12 residues. Per germline, CDR1 SGHTA and CDR2 FQGNSA. V dropped 4 bases and J dropped 8 bases, with 11 bases sitting between them. The CDR3 nucleotides read TGTGCCAGCAGCTCCGCGACAGTAGGCTACACCTTC. Translation gives CASSSATVGYTF. Drawing the rest from reference TRBV7-2 and TRBJ1-2, the complete variable domain is GAGVSQSPSNKVTEKGKDVELRCDPISGHTALYWYRQSLGQGLEFLIYFQGNSAPDKSGLPSDRFSAERTGGSVSTLTIQRTQQEDSAVYLCASSSATVGYTFGSGTRLTVV.

This clone came up many times. The rearrangement uses TRBV5-1 and TRBJ2-3; 12 positions match TRBD2. Losses at the gene ends were 2 bases for V and 3 bases for J; bases not matched to a gene: 4. The germline V gene encodes CDR1 SGHRS and CDR2 YFSETQ. This CDR3 comprises 16 residues. CDR3 protein: CASSLTSGRFTDTQYF. CDR3 sequence (DNA): TGCGCCAGCAGCTTAACTAGCGGGAGGTTTACAGATACGCAGTATTTT. The full variable domain, rest sourced from reference TRBV5-1 and TRBJ2-3, is KAGVTQTPRYLIKTRGQQVTLSCSPISGHRSVSWYQQTPGQGLQFLFEYFSETQRNKGNFPGRFSGRQFSNSRSEMNVSTLELGDSALYLCASSLTSGRFTDTQYFGPGTRLTVL.

On this clone itself: The sample has other DNA sequences that encode this CDR3 too. The chain combines TRBV10-3 with TRBJ2-5, with TRBD1 matching 9 bases. The junction had 4 bases not matched to a gene; V was cut back by 4 bases and J by 4 bases. The V gene's germline CDR1 is ENHRY and CDR2 SYGVKD. This CDR3 has 14 amino acids. The CDR3 DNA follows: TGTGCCATCAGTGGCGGGACAGGGAGAGAGACCCAGTACTTC. Protein sequence: CAISGGTGRETQYF.

On this clone itself: The sample has other DNA sequences that encode this CDR3 too. The V call is TRBV18, the J call TRBJ1-1; 9 bases map to TRBD1. The CDR3 is 16 amino acids. Germline lookup yields CDR1 KGHSH and CDR2 LQKENI. V was pared by 0 bases and J by 0 bases, with 2 bases of the junction left unmatched. This CDR3 reads CASSPPTGGLNTEAFF. The CDR3 DNA reads TGTGCCAGCTCACCACCGACAGGGGGACTGAACACTGAAGCTTTCTTT.

The chain employs TRBV6-1 and TRBJ2-3, with D possibly TRBD1 on 5 matching bases. The ends were cut back, 0 bases at V and 8 bases at J, with 18 bases in the middle. The CDR3 runs to 16 residues. Germline V gene lookup returns CDR1 MNHNS and CDR2 SASEGT. The DNA of the CDR3 is TGTGCCAGCAGTGAAGCCGCAGGCCAAGGGGCGAGTACGCAGTATTTT. It codes for CASSEAAGQGASTQYF.

A word on this clone: Other nucleotide sequences in the sample specify the same CDR3. The chain has TRBV20-1 and TRBJ2-5; D is unclear. Trimming took 3 bases from V and 1 from J, leaving 3 bases between them. Per the germline V gene, CDR1 is DFQATT and CDR2 is SNEGSKA (reference sequence). The CDR3 sequence is 11 residues long. CDR3 sequence reads: CSARVQETQYF. DNA of the CDR3: TGCAGTGCTAGGGTCCAAGAGACCCAGTACTTC.

This clone was seen only a few times. Within the sample, other DNA sequences also encode this same CDR3. The chain recombines TRBV6-5 with TRBJ2-7; tentative D call: TRBD1 (6 bases). Trimming removed 2 bases at V and 1 base at J, with 6 bases between. This CDR3 has 13 residues. The V gene's germline CDR1 is MNHEY and CDR2 SVGAGI. CDR3 in amino acids: CASSYGQSYEQYF. CDR3 in DNA: TGTGCCAGCAGTTACGGACAGTCCTACGAGCAGTACTTC.